A selection of T cell receptor beta chains follows, all from one sample in a study of persistence of HIV-infected CD4 T cells. The assay was immunoSEQ multiplex PCR, and TCRdb's table has in-frame clones only and misses some. The sample carries over 10,000 clones, about 66% recorded once. These TCRs' antigens remain unknown. Sequencing used CD4+ T cells sorted from PBMCs after approximately 19-hour stimulation, obtained from a patient who received antiretroviral therapy. These receptors all stem from an adult man with HIV who was CMV-seropositive. Each CDR3 is given with its conserved first and last residue. The order of the fields is V gene, clone size, D gene, J gene, CDR3 DNA, CDR3 protein. A D gene is named only where the DNA matches it firmly. Clone size is not always given. Where it is, it says once, few, many or a class for expanded clones.

TRBV7-2	few	NA	TRBJ1-2	TGTGCCAGCAGCTTACATCCAGGGATGGGCTATGGCTACACCTTC	CASSLHPGMGYGYTF
TRBV29-1	few	NA	TRBJ1-1	TGCAGCGTTCTAGAAGGCGGGACCCAAGCTTTCTTT	CSVLEGGTQAFF
TRBV28	few	NA	TRBJ2-4	TGTGCCAGCTCACAGGGAGGGACACTAGCCAAAAACATTCAGTACTTC	CASSQGGTLAKNIQYF
TRBV15	once	TRBD2	TRBJ2-1	TGTGCCACCAGCAGAGATGGGTGGGCACTAGCGGCATCCTACAATGAGCAGTTCTTC	CATSRDGWALAASYNEQFF
TRBV18	medium-sized	TRBD1	TRBJ1-4	TGTGCCAGCTCACCGGACAGGGCTAATGAAAAACTGTTTTTT	CASSPDRANEKLFF
TRBV15	NA	TRBD2	TRBJ2-1	TGTGCCACCAGCATGGGGACTAGCGGGGGTTTTGAGCAGTTCTTC	CATSMGTSGGFEQFF
TRBV30	NA	TRBD1	TRBJ2-1	TGTGCCCGCAGCGGGGACAGGGGATGGAACAATGAGCAGTTCTTC	CARSGDRGWNNEQFF
TRBV18	few	TRBD1	TRBJ1-4	TGTGCCAGCTCGGCGGACAGGGCTAATGAAAAACTGTTTTTT	CASSADRANEKLFF
TRBV2	NA	TRBD1	TRBJ1-2	TGTGCCAGCAGCGCCCGGACAGGTGTTTCACTCTATGGCTACACCTTC	CASSARTGVSLYGYTF
TRBV27	few	TRBD2	TRBJ2-1	TGTGCCAGCAGTCCCGCGGGACTAGCGGGGGGGGATGAGCAGTTCTTC	CASSPAGLAGGDEQFF